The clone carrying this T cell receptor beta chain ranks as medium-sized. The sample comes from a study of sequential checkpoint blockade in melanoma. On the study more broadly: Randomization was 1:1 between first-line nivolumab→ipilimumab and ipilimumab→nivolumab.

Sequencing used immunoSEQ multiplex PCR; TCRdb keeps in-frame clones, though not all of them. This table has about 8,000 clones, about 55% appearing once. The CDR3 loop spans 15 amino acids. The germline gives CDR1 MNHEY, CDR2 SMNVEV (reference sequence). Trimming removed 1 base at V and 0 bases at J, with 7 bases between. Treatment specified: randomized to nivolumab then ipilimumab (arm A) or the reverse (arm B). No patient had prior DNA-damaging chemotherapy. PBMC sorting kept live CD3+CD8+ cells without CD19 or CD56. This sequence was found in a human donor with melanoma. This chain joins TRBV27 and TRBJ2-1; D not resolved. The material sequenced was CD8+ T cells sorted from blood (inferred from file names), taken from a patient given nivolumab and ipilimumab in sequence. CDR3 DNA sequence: TGTGCCAGCAGTTTATATTCTAGCTCCTACAATGAGCAGTTCTTC. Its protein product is CASSLYSSSYNEQFF.